Below, 20 T cell receptor beta chains from the same sample are listed, as sequenced in a study of cytomegalovirus exposure and HLA in healthy donors. It was with 60 Vbeta and 13 Jbeta primers that the PCR ran. Sequenced by immunoSEQ multiplex PCR; TCRdb stores in-frame clones only, minus some. In the table there are over 100,000 clones, about 75% of which are singletons. The source material was PBMCs. These receptors all stem from a woman in her forties in good health and CMV-seronegative.

Worth noting for this clone: At one of its ends the junction is not consistent with the germline gene, which may arise from a read error. The chain carries TRBV29-1 and TRBJ1-1; no clear D. The CDR3 extends over 13 amino acids. Germline-derived CDR1 and CDR2 are SQVTM and ANQGSEA. CDR3 residues: CSLGRHMNTETFF. The CDR3 nucleotides read TGCAGCCTGGGTAGACACATGAACACTGAAACTTTCTTT.

The gene calls are TRBV9 and TRBJ1-2; a weak D match, TRBD1 (6 bases). The V and J ends lost 1 base and 2 bases respectively, with 9 bases between them. Germline CDR1 reads SGDLS; CDR2 reads YYNGEE. The CDR3 spans 14 residues. CDR3 sequence: CASSVLTGNYGYTF. In DNA form, the CDR3 reads TGTGCCAGCAGCGTACTGACAGGAAACTATGGCTACACCTTC.

The chain uses TRBV7-9 and TRBJ2-3, with 8 bases identical to TRBD2. V trimming: 10 bases; J trimming: 4 bases; junction bases outside the gene matches: 16. The CDR3 contains 16 residues. CDR1 is SEHNR and CDR2 is FQNEAQ in the germline V gene (reference sequence). The CDR3 sequence: CATHGLAGGASDTQYF. As DNA, the CDR3 is TGTGCCACCCACGGACTAGCCGGGGGGGCCTCAGATACGCAGTATTTT. Full variable domain (rest looked up from reference TRBV7-9 and TRBJ2-3): DTGVSQNPRHKITKRGQNVTFRCDPISEHNRLYWYRQTLGQGPEFLTYFQNEAQLEKSRLLSDRFSAERPKGSFSTLEIQRTEQGDSAMYLCATHGLAGGASDTQYFGPGTRLTVL.

This chain links TRBV2 with TRBJ1-2, with TRBD1 identical over 7 bases. Germline V gene sequence: CDR1 SNHLY, CDR2 FYNNEI. This CDR3 contains 15 residues. The junction had 10 bases not matched to a gene; V was cut back by 6 bases and J by 3 bases. In nucleotides, the CDR3 is TGTGCCAGCAGACCCCCAGGGGGGACTCACTATGGCTACACCTTC. Its protein product is CASRPPGGTHYGYTF.

CDR3 bases: TGTGCCAGCAGCTTGGGCGACGGCGGTGAAGCTTTCTTT. Its protein product is CASSLGDGGEAFF. The chain links TRBV5-4 to TRBJ1-1; D remains ambiguous. The V and J ends lost 0 bases and 7 bases respectively, with 10 bases between them. The germline gives CDR1 SGHNT, CDR2 YYREEE (reference sequence). The CDR3 consists of 13 residues.

The rearrangement links TRBV5-4 to TRBJ2-3; 12 positions agree with TRBD2. The V gene end was trimmed by 3 bases and the J gene end by 2 bases; junction bases not matched to a gene: 7. Germline V gene lookup returns CDR1 SGHNT and CDR2 YYREEE (reference sequence). The CDR3 has 17 amino acids. The chain's CDR3 is CASSSRTSGAYTDTQYF. The CDR3, as DNA: TGTGCCAGCAGCTCGAGGACTAGCGGGGCCTACACAGATACGCAGTATTTT.

The rearrangement uses TRBV6-5 and TRBJ1-2, with 8 bases lining up with TRBD1. Per the germline V gene, CDR1 is MNHEY and CDR2 is SVGAGI. CDR3 size: 15 residues. V shed 2 bases, J shed 6 bases, and the junction held 8 bases outside the gene matches. CDR3 in amino acids: CASSYGTGIEDGYTF. The CDR3 DNA sequence: TGTGCCAGCAGTTACGGGACAGGAATCGAAGATGGCTACACCTTC.

V and J are TRBV13 and TRBJ2-7; TRBD1 matches 7 bases. The germline gives CDR1 PRHDT, CDR2 FYEKMQ (reference sequence). The CDR3 length is 14 residues. V shed 5 bases, J shed 1 base, and the junction held 5 bases outside the gene matches. The CDR3 DNA follows: TGTGCCAGCAGCCCTACGACAGGGTCCTACGAGCAGTACTTC. Translated: CASSPTTGSYEQYF. Combining the CDR3 with reference TRBV13 and TRBJ2-7 gives the whole variable domain AAGVIQSPRHLIKEKRETATLKCYPIPRHDTVYWYQQGPGQDPQFLISFYEKMQSDKGSIPDRFSAQQFSDYHSELNMSSLELGDSALYFCASSPTTGSYEQYFGPGTRLTVT.

V is TRBV7-2 and J is TRBJ1-1, with TRBD1 matching 7 bases. Germline CDR1 is SGHTA and CDR2 is FQGNSA. J lost 8 bases, V lost 4 bases, and 13 bases had no gene match. The CDR3 covers 15 residues. CDR3 nucleotides: TGTGCCAGCAGCTCCTACATCGGGACAGAAAACGAAGCTTTCTTT. This codes for CASSSYIGTENEAFF.

This clone came up a few times. The chain is built from TRBV4-3 and TRBJ1-6, with 8 bases fitting TRBD1. The CDR3 is made up of 15 amino acids. In germline, CDR1 is LGHNA, CDR2 YSLEER. With V trimmed by 4 bases and J by 8 bases, 7 bases remained unmatched. DNA for the CDR3: TGCGCCAGCAGCCCGGATCGGGACAGGTATTCACCCCTCCACTTT. It yields the protein CASSPDRDRYSPLHF.

The V gene is TRBV5-6, the J gene TRBJ2-5; 10 bases align to TRBD1. The trim removed 2 bases at V and 2 bases at J, leaving 3 bases unmatched. Germline V gene data show CDR1 as SGHDT and CDR2 as YYEEEE. The CDR3 length is 15 residues. CDR3 nucleotide sequence: TGTGCCAGCAGCTTAAGGACAGGGGGTCAAGAGACCCAGTACTTC. It yields the protein CASSLRTGGQETQYF.

This chain links TRBV7-9 with TRBJ1-1; a weak D match, TRBD1 (6 bases). Germline assignment: CDR1 SEHNR and CDR2 FQNEAQ (reference sequence). Trimming removed 2 bases at V and 6 bases at J, with 10 bases between. The CDR3 covers 13 residues. The CDR3 DNA reads TGTGCCAGCAGCTTAACAGGGCGAGCTGAAGCTTTCTTT. This gives the protein CASSLTGRAEAFF.

The chain is built from TRBV6-1 and TRBJ1-4; D is perhaps TRBD1 (5 bases). Per germline, CDR1 MNHNS and CDR2 SASEGT. This CDR3 is built from 13 residues. Trimming left V 6 bases short and J 0 bases short, with 5 bases between. The CDR3 spells CASRGATNEKLFF. CDR3 sequence (DNA): TGTGCCAGCAGAGGGGCAACTAATGAAAAACTGTTTTTT.

The rearrangement uses TRBV7-6 and TRBJ1-1, with a tentative D call TRBD1 (5 bases). Germline V gene lookup returns CDR1 SGHVS and CDR2 FNYEAQ. CDR3 size: 13 residues. Trimming took off 5 bases at V and 4 bases at J, with 11 bases between the two ends. CDR3 amino acids: CASSPWGGTEAFF. CDR3 sequence (DNA): TGTGCCAGCAGCCCGTGGGGGGGCACTGAAGCTTTCTTT. The whole variable domain, filled in from reference TRBV7-6 and TRBJ1-1, reads GAGVSQSPRYKVTKRGQDVALRCDPISGHVSLYWYRQALGQGPEFLTYFNYEAQQDKSGLPNDRFSAERPEGSISTLTIQRTEQRDSAMYRCASSPWGGTEAFFGQGTRLTVV.

The V and J genes are TRBV5-1 and TRBJ1-2, with 9 bases aligning to TRBD1. The V and J ends lost 0 bases and 4 bases, in that order; junction bases with no gene match: 7. The length of the CDR3 is 16 residues. Germline CDR1 SGHRS, CDR2 YFSETQ. The chain's CDR3 is CASSLGDRAGSYGYTF. The DNA for the CDR3 is TGCGCCAGCAGCTTGGGGGACAGGGCGGGAAGCTATGGCTACACCTTC.

The CDR3 spells CASSSGQVNTEAFF. CDR3 bases: TGTGCCAGCAGCTCGGGACAGGTGAACACTGAAGCTTTCTTT. This chain uses TRBV13 with TRBJ1-1; 8 bases fit TRBD1. Germline V gene data show CDR1 as PRHDT and CDR2 as FYEKMQ (reference sequence). J was trimmed by 0 bases and V by 4 bases; bases with no gene match: 1. This CDR3 is 14 amino acids long.

The chain has TRBV27 and TRBJ1-2; the match to TRBD1 covers 9 bases. The CDR3 has 14 residues. Germline CDR1 and CDR2: MNHEY and SMNVEV (reference sequence). The junction had 9 bases not matched to a gene; V was cut back by 6 bases and J by 7 bases. This chain's CDR3 is CASRTNRGRSGYTF. CDR3 in DNA: TGTGCCAGCAGGACCAACAGGGGGCGTAGTGGCTACACCTTC.

The chain recombines TRBV10-3 with TRBJ2-7; D perhaps matches TRBD1 (6 bases). Per germline, CDR1 ENHRY and CDR2 SYGVKD. The CDR3 runs 13 residues. V lost 2 bases, J lost 3 bases, and 8 bases lay in between. The CDR3 DNA sequence: TGTGCCATCAGTGAGGGACAGTACTACGAGCAGTACTTC. Amino acids: CAISEGQYYEQYF.

Here the CDR3 reads CASRGTVTDTQYF. CDR3 in DNA: TGTGCCAGCAGGGGGACTGTCACAGATACGCAGTATTTT. This chain connects TRBV7-6 to TRBJ2-3; tentative D call: TRBD2 (6 bases). CDR1 is SGHVS and CDR2 is FNYEAQ in the germline V gene. The V gene lost 6 bases and the J gene lost 2 bases, with 9 bases spanning the gap. The length of the CDR3 is 13 residues.

The gene calls are TRBV6-5 and TRBJ2-1; TRBD1 agrees at 11 bases. The CDR3 is 16 amino acids. The V gene's germline CDR1 is MNHEY and CDR2 SVGAGI. Trimming cost V 4 bases and J 6 bases; bases outside gene matches: 8. As DNA, the CDR3 is TGTGCCAGCAGTTGGACAGGGGGCCCGAAGTCCAATGAGCAGTTCTTC. Translated: CASSWTGGPKSNEQFF.